This TCR beta chain was profiled in a study of T cell responses to AZD1222 COVID-19 vaccine. To note about this clone: Its cognate antigen is unknown.

Profiling relied on immunoSEQ multiplex PCR, and the TCRdb table lists in-frame clones only, not all of them. The table has 30,000 to 35,000 clones, about nine tenths seen once. V gave up 2 bases and J gave up 5 bases, with 7 bases separating them. The CDR3 length is 12 residues. Germline assignment: CDR1 MNHEY and CDR2 SVGEGT. Whole-study results and caveats: Unmutated variant regions are reportedly targeted by nearly half of spike-specific TCRs. The repertoires were collected only after the peak T cell response. A rise in Spike-specific TCR breadth and depth followed two AZD1222 doses.

The TCR sequence derives from an adult in good health. The chain is built from TRBV6-2 or TRBV6-3 and TRBJ2-7; D not certain. The specimen was peripheral blood, collected on day 0 of AZD1222 vaccination. The CDR3 nucleotides are TGTGCCAGCAGTTACAGGGATAACGAGCAGTACTTC. Encoded protein: CASSYRDNEQYF.